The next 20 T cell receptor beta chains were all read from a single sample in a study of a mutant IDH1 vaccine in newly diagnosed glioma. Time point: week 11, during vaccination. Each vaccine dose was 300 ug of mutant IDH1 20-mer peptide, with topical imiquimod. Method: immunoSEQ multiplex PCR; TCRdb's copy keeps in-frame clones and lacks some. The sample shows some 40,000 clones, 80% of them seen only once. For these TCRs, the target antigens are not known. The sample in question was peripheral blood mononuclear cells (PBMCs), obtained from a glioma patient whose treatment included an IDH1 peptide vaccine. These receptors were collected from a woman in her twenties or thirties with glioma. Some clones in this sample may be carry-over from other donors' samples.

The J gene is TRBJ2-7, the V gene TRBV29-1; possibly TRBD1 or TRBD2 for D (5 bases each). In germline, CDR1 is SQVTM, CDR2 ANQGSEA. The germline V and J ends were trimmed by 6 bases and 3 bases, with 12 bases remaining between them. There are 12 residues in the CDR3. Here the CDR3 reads CSVRERIYEQYF. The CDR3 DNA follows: TGCAGCGTCAGGGAGCGGATCTACGAGCAGTACTTC.

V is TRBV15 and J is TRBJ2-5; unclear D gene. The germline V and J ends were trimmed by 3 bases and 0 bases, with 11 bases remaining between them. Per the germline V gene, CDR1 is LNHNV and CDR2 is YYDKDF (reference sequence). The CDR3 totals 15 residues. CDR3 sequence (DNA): TGTGCCACCAGCAGCTTAAAAGAAGACCAAGAGACCCAGTACTTC. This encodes CATSSLKEDQETQYF.

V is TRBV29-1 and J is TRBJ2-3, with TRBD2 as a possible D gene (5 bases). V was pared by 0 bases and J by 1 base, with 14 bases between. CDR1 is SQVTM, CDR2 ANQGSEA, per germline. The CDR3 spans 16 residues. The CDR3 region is CSVEDRTGRGTDTQYF. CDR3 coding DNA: TGCAGCGTTGAAGATAGAACGGGGAGAGGCACAGATACGCAGTATTTT.

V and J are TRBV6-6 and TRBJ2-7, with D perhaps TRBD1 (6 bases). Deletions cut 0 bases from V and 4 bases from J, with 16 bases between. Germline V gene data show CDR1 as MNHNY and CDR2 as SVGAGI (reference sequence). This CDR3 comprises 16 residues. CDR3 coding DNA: TGTGCCAGCAGTTACTCGTTCTTGACAGGTAGTTACGAGCAGTACTTC. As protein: CASSYSFLTGSYEQYF.

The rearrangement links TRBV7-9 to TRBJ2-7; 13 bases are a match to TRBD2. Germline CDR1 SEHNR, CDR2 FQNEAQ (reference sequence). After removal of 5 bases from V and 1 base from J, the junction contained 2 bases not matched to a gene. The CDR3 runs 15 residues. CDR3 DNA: TGTGCCAGCAGCCCGACTAGCGGGAGGTCCTACGAGCAGTACTTC. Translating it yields CASSPTSGRSYEQYF.

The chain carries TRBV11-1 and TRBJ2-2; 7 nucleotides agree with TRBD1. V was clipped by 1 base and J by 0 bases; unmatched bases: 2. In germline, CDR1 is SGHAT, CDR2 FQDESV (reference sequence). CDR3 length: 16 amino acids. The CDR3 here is CASSLVTGANTGELFF. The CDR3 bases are TGTGCCAGCAGCTTAGTAACAGGGGCGAACACCGGGGAGCTGTTTTTT.

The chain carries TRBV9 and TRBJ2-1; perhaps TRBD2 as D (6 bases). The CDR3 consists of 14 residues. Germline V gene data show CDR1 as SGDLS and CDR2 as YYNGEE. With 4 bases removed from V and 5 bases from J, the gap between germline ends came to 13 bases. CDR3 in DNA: TGTGCCAGCAGCCCTATACGGGAGAACAATGAGCAGTTCTTC. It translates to CASSPIRENNEQFF.

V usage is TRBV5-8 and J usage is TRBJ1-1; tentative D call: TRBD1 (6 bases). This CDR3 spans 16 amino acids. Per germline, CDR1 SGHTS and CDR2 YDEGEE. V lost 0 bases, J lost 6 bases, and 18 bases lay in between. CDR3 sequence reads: CASSLVLGGGRPEAFF. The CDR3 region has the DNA TGTGCCAGCAGCTTGGTATTAGGCGGGGGCCGACCTGAAGCTTTCTTT.

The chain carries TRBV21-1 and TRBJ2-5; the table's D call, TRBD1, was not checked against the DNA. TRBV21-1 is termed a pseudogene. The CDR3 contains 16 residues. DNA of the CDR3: TGTGCCAGCAGCATTAGACACCCTCGACGAGAGGAGACCCAGTACTTC. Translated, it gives CASSIRHPRREETQYF.

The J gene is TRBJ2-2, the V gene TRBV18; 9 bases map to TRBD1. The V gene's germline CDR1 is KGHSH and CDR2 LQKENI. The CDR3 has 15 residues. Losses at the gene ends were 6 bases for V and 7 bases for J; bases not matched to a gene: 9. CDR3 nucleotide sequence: TGTGCCAGCTCGGCCGAACGACAGGGGGTCGGGGAGCTGTTTTTT. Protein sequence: CASSAERQGVGELFF.

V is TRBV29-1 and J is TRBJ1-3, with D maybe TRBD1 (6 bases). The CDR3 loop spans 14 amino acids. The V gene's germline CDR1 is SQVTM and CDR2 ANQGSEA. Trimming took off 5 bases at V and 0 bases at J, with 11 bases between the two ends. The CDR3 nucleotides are TGCAGCGTTTACACAGGGTTCTCTGGAAACACCATATATTTT. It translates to CSVYTGFSGNTIYF.

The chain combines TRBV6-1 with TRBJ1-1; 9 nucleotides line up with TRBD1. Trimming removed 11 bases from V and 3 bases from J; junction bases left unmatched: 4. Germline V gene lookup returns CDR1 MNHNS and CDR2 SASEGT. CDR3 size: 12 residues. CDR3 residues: CAAGQGYTEAFF. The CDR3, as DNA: TGTGCCGCGGGACAGGGTTACACTGAAGCTTTCTTT.

Written as DNA, the CDR3 is TGCGCCAGCAGCTTGGGGGACAGAACCTATGGCTACACCTTC. This translates into CASSLGDRTYGYTF. V usage is TRBV5-1 and J usage is TRBJ1-2; 7 bases agree with TRBD1. The germline V gene encodes CDR1 SGHRS and CDR2 YFSETQ. J was trimmed by 4 bases and V by 0 bases; bases with no gene match: 3. This CDR3 is 14 amino acids long.

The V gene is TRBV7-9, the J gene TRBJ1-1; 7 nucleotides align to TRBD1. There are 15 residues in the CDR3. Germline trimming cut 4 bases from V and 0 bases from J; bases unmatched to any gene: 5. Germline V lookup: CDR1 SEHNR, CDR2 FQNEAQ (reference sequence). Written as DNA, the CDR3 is TGTGCCAGCAGCTCAGAGGGGGCCATGAACACTGAAGCTTTCTTT. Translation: CASSSEGAMNTEAFF.

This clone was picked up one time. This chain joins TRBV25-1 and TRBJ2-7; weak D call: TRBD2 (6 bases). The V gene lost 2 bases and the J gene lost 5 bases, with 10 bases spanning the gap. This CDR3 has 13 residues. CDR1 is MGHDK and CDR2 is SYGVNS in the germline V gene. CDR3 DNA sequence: TGTGCCAGCAGTGAAGGAGGGGTTCACGAGCAGTACTTC. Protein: CASSEGGVHEQYF.

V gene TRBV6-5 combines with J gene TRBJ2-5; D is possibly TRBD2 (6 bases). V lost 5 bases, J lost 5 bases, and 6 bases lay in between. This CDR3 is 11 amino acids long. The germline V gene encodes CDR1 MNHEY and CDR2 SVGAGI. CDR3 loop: CASSRGETQYF. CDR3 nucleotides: TGTGCCAGCAGTCGGGGGGAGACCCAGTACTTC.

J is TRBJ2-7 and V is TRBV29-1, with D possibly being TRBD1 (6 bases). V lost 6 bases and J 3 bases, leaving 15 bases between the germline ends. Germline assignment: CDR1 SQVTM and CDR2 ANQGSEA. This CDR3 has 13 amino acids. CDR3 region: CSVGQRSGYEQYF. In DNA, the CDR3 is TGCAGCGTCGGACAGAGATCGGGCTACGAGCAGTACTTC.

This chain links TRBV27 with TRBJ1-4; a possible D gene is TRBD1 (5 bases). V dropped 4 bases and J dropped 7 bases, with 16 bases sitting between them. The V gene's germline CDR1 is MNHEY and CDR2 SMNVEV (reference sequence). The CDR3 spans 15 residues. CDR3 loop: CASSSPGLNGEKLFF. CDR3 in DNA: TGTGCCAGCAGTTCCCCGGGACTTAACGGTGAAAAACTGTTTTTT. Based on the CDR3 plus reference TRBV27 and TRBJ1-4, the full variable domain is EAQVTQNPRYLITVTGKKLTVTCSQNMNHEYMSWYRQDPGLGLRQIYYSMNVEVTDKGDVPEGYKVSRKEKRNFPLILESPSPNQTSLYFCASSSPGLNGEKLFFGSGTQLSVL.

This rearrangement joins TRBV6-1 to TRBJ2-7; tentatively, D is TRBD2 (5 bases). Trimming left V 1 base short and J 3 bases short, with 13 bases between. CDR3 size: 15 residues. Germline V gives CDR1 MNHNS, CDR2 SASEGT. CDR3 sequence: CASSEVGVWGYEQYF. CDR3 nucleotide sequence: TGTGCCAGCAGTGAAGTCGGGGTCTGGGGCTACGAGCAGTACTTC.

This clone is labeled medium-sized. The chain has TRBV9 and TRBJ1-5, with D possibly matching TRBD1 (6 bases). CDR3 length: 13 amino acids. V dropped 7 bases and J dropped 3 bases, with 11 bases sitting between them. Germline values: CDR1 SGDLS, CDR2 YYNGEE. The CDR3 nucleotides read TGTGCCAGCGGAGGGGGGGACAATCAGCCCCAGCATTTT. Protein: CASGGGDNQPQHF.